Below are 22 T cell receptor beta chains sequenced from a single sample in a study of blood T cells in healthy people across ages. Primers used in a second PCR of roughly 6 to 12 cycles were a sample-barcoded 5' primer and a J-beta primer mix. TCRdb fed the 5' RACE reads into MiXCR, producing one record per CDR3 protein. The top ten hold roughly 12% of the sample, which has some 900,000 distinct CDR3 sequences, 40% to 60% seen once. The specimen was blood. Source of these receptors: a man in his thirties or forties in good health.

Points on this clonotype: Germline and junction disagree at one end, which may indicate a read error. The rearrangement uses TRBV7-2 and TRBJ1-2; D not certain. The CDR3 has 14 residues. Germline CDR1 and CDR2: SGHTA and FQGNSA. The CDR3 reads CASSLGSLWEGYIF. CDR3 DNA sequence: TGTGCCAGCAGCTTAGGTTCCCTTTGGGAGGGCTACATCTTC.

The rearrangement joins TRBV3-1 to TRBJ1-4, with D perhaps matching TRBD1 (6 bases). The CDR3 sequence is 17 residues long. Germline V lookup: CDR1 LGHDT, CDR2 YNNKEL (reference sequence). The V and J ends lost 3 bases and 6 bases respectively, with 20 bases between them. CDR3 protein: CASSHISVGGRDEKLFF. DNA of the CDR3: TGTGCCAGCAGCCATATATCGGTTGGGGGGCGAGATGAAAAACTGTTTTTT.

The J gene is TRBJ1-5, the V gene TRBV7-9; D is possibly TRBD1 (6 bases). The CDR3 runs to 15 residues. V was trimmed by 0 bases and J by 7 bases, leaving 13 bases between them. CDR1 is SEHNR, CDR2 FQNEAQ, per germline (reference sequence). CDR3 sequence reads: CASSLARGPGQPQHF. The CDR3, as DNA: TGTGCCAGCAGCTTAGCACGGGGGCCGGGGCAGCCCCAGCATTTT.

The chain joins TRBV5-1 to TRBJ2-1, with D unresolved. Per the germline V gene, CDR1 is SGHRS and CDR2 is YFSETQ. V was trimmed by 5 bases and J by 0 bases, leaving 12 bases between them. The CDR3 sequence is 15 residues long. The CDR3: CASRAAISSYNEQFF. As DNA, the CDR3 is TGCGCCAGCAGGGCAGCCATTAGCTCCTACAATGAGCAGTTCTTC.

The chain links TRBV20-1 to TRBJ2-3, with 8 bases fitting TRBD2. After removal of 5 bases from V and 2 bases from J, the junction contained 9 bases not matched to a gene. The germline gives CDR1 DFQATT, CDR2 SNEGSKA (reference sequence). This CDR3 is built from 15 residues. This chain's CDR3 is CSAPPGRGDTDTQYF. The CDR3 region has the DNA TGCAGTGCTCCCCCGGGGCGGGGGGACACAGATACGCAGTATTTT.

Of note for this clonotype: The junction does not match germline at one end; this may be a read error. The J gene is TRBJ1-1, the V gene TRBV29-1; a weak D match, TRBD1 (5 bases). The CDR3 runs to 14 residues. Per germline, CDR1 SQVTM and CDR2 ANQGSEA. The chain's CDR3 is CGVDQGLPGAEAFF. The CDR3 region has the DNA TGCGGCGTTGATCAGGGCCTACCTGGGGCTGAAGCTTTCTTT.

V is TRBV11-2 and J is TRBJ2-5; 8 bases match TRBD1. The J call is in doubt because the DNA end fits TRBJ2-7 better. This CDR3 contains 19 residues. CDR1 is SGHAT and CDR2 is FQNNGV in the germline V gene. As DNA, the CDR3 is TGTGCCAGCAGCTTAGCTCCTTCCGCCGACAGGGGATTAGACGACGAGCAGTACTTC. This codes for CASSLAPSADRGLDDEQYF.

This clonotype was detected a few times. This rearrangement joins TRBV10-3 to TRBJ1-2, with D unclear. Per the germline V gene, CDR1 is ENHRY and CDR2 is SYGVKD. V lost 6 bases, J lost 5 bases, and 16 bases lay in between. The CDR3 length is 14 residues. The DNA for the CDR3 is TGTGCCATCAGCGAGAGCCGCGCTGATTATGGCTACACCTTC. Its protein product is CAISESRADYGYTF.

The rearrangement uses TRBV20-1 and TRBJ2-3; 10 positions agree with TRBD2. This CDR3 has 14 amino acids. Germline lookup yields CDR1 DFQATT and CDR2 SNEGSKA (reference sequence). V shed 3 bases and J 6 bases; nucleotides not matched to a gene: 6. The DNA for the CDR3 is TGCAGTGCTAGTAAGCGGGGGGGCATGGATACGCAGTATTTT. Its translation: CSASKRGGMDTQYF.

A few counts support this clonotype. The chain recombines TRBV3-1 with TRBJ2-2; D unclear. The germline V gene has CDR1 LGHDT and CDR2 YNNKEL (reference sequence). This CDR3 region has 13 residues. V lost 2 bases to trimming and J lost 3 bases, with 4 bases between them. DNA for the CDR3: TGTGCCAGCAGCCAAACGGACACCGGGGAGCTGTTTTTT. Its protein is CASSQTDTGELFF.

The CDR3 sequence: CASSYRSGVRNEQFF. The CDR3 bases are TGTGCCAGCAGTTACAGGAGCGGGGTAAGGAATGAGCAGTTCTTC. The chain employs TRBV6-2 or TRBV6-3 and TRBJ2-1, with TRBD2 matching 7 bases. The CDR3 is 15 amino acids. Losses at the gene ends were 2 bases for V and 7 bases for J; bases not matched to a gene: 8. Looked up from germline, CDR1 is MNHEY and CDR2 is SVGEGT.

Comment on this clonotype: One junction end does not reproduce the germline sequence, and a read error may be involved. The chain is built from TRBV13 and TRBJ1-4; TRBD1 aligns across 7 bases. This CDR3 has 16 amino acids. Looked up from germline, CDR1 is PRHDT and CDR2 is FYEKMQ (reference sequence). The chain's CDR3 is CAGSISTGPGNEKLFF. Written as DNA, the CDR3 is TGTGCCGGCAGCATTTCGACAGGGCCTGGTAATGAAAAACTGTTTTTT. Full variable domain (remainder filled in from reference TRBV13 and TRBJ1-4): AAGVIQSPRHLIKEKRETATLKCYPIPRHDTVYWYQQGPGQDPQFLISFYEKMQSDKGSIPDRFSAQQFSDYHSELNMSSLELGDSALYFCAGSISTGPGNEKLFFGSGTQLSVL.

The J gene is TRBJ2-2, the V gene TRBV29-1; perhaps TRBD2 as D (6 bases). V was clipped by 7 bases and J by 2 bases, with 14 bases between them. This CDR3 is 14 amino acids long. Per the germline V gene, CDR1 is SQVTM and CDR2 is ANQGSEA. The CDR3 DNA reads as TGCAGCGCCTCCGGGGCGGGAAACACCGGGGAGCTGTTTTTT. This translates into CSASGAGNTGELFF.

This clonotype was found a few times. V gene TRBV12-3 or TRBV12-4 combines with J gene TRBJ1-2; 7 positions agree with TRBD1. The CDR3 is made up of 15 amino acids. V lost 6 bases to trimming and J lost 7 bases; unmatched junction nucleotides: 14. The CDR3 sequence is CASSPPRSGGGGYTF. The CDR3 DNA sequence: TGTGCCAGCAGCCCCCCAAGGTCAGGGGGGGGTGGCTACACCTTC.

This chain uses TRBV27 with TRBJ2-7; 9 nucleotides agree with TRBD1. V lost 3 bases to trimming and J lost 5 bases; unmatched junction nucleotides: 11. This CDR3 comprises 16 residues. Germline CDR1 and CDR2: MNHEY and SMNVEV (reference sequence). DNA for the CDR3: TGTGCCAGCAGTTTTGGGACAGGGAAAAAGTCCCACGAGCAGTACTTC. It translates to CASSFGTGKKSHEQYF.

This sequence joins TRBV10-3 and TRBJ2-3; D is possibly TRBD1 or TRBD2 (5 bases each). V dropped 5 bases and J dropped 0 bases, with 15 bases sitting between them. CDR1 is ENHRY, CDR2 SYGVKD, per germline. The CDR3 spans 16 residues. The CDR3 DNA is TGTGCCATCAGTACCCGAGGGGACCTAAGCACAGATACGCAGTATTTT. Translated, it gives CAISTRGDLSTDTQYF.

This chain connects TRBV4-2 to TRBJ2-4; D gene uncertain. V lost 0 bases, J lost 5 bases, and 8 bases lay in between. The CDR3 extends over 14 amino acids. Germline V gene data show CDR1 as LGHNA and CDR2 as YNFKEQ. CDR3 sequence reads: CASSQEPLENIQYF. CDR3 DNA sequence: TGTGCCAGCAGCCAAGAACCCCTTGAAAACATTCAGTACTTC.

The table lists this clonotype with many counts. J is TRBJ2-4 and V is TRBV4-2; D gene uncertain. Germline V gene lookup returns CDR1 LGHNA and CDR2 YNFKEQ. Deletions cut 0 bases from V and 0 bases from J, with 6 bases between. There are 15 residues in the CDR3. The CDR3 DNA sequence: TGTGCCAGCAGCCAAGATCGGTTAGCCAAAAACATTCAGTACTTC. This sequence encodes CASSQDRLAKNIQYF.

The chain combines TRBV20-1 with TRBJ2-7; D remains unclear. This CDR3 has 11 amino acids. V lost 2 bases to trimming and J lost 6 bases, with 8 bases between them. Germline V CDR1 and CDR2: DFQATT, SNEGSKA (reference sequence). CDR3 sequence reads: CSARLGGEQYF. In nucleotides, the CDR3 is TGCAGTGCTAGACTCGGCGGCGAGCAGTACTTC.

This clonotype has just a few counts. V and J are TRBV6-1 and TRBJ1-4; D is undetermined. V was shortened by 7 bases and J by 2 bases, with 14 bases between the two germline ends. CDR1 is MNHNS and CDR2 is SASEGT in the germline V gene. This CDR3 comprises 15 residues. CDR3 nucleotide sequence: TGTGCCAGCAACGGAGATCTGAAGACTAATGAAAAACTGTTTTTT. This translates into CASNGDLKTNEKLFF.

This chain joins TRBV2 and TRBJ2-3, with a tentative D call TRBD1 (5 bases). V shed 4 bases and J shed 6 bases, with 14 bases lying between them. This CDR3 has 14 residues. Germline values: CDR1 SNHLY, CDR2 FYNNEI. CDR3 residues: CASSGGSYSDTQYF. The CDR3 DNA is TGTGCCAGCAGTGGGGGCAGTTACTCCGATACGCAGTATTTT.

This clonotype showed up many times. The chain is built from TRBV10-3 and TRBJ2-1; D is uncertain. V was shortened by 3 bases and J by 1 base, with 7 bases between the two germline ends. Germline CDR1 and CDR2: ENHRY and SYGVKD. CDR3 length: 14 amino acids. In DNA, the CDR3 is TGTGCCATCAGTGACCGCGCTTCCTACAATGAGCAGTTCTTC. Translation: CAISDRASYNEQFF.